Shown below are 20 T cell receptor beta chains from a single sample sequenced in a study of PD-L1 blockade in urothelial cancer. As for time point: pretreatment peripheral blood. Measured with immunoSEQ multiplex PCR; TCRdb has only the in-frame clones, and not every one. The repertoire holds under 55,000 clones, with around 84% as singletons. The sequenced sample was PBMCs, obtained around atezolizumab (anti-PD-L1) treatment. These receptors all stem from a man between 70 and 80 years old with urothelial cancer.

The rearrangement links TRBV18 to TRBJ1-2; 7 bases agree with TRBD1. Germline V CDR1 and CDR2: KGHSH, LQKENI. J lost 0 bases, V lost 3 bases, and 4 bases had no gene match. The CDR3 is 15 residues long. The CDR3 is CASSPSGQTNYGYTF. The CDR3 DNA follows: TGTGCCAGCTCACCCTCGGGACAGACTAACTATGGCTACACCTTC.

This CDR3 is CASSNGGEAFF. The CDR3 DNA is TGTGCCAGCAGCAACGGGGGTGAAGCTTTCTTT. The chain is built from TRBV21-1 and TRBJ1-1. TRBV21-1 is listed as a pseudogene. This CDR3 has 11 residues.

The V call is TRBV2, the J call TRBJ2-5; 7 positions match TRBD1. Germline CDR1 SNHLY, CDR2 FYNNEI. The CDR3 sequence is 15 residues long. J was trimmed by 2 bases and V by 4 bases; bases with no gene match: 7. CDR3: CASSVALGQQETQYF. The CDR3 DNA sequence: TGTGCCAGCAGTGTAGCCCTGGGACAGCAAGAGACCCAGTACTTC.

V is TRBV27 and J is TRBJ1-1, with no clear D. CDR3 size: 12 residues. The germline V gene has CDR1 MNHEY and CDR2 SMNVEV (reference sequence). With 4 bases removed from V and 7 bases from J, the gap between germline ends came to 10 bases. The CDR3 bases are TGTGCCAGCAGTTCCTCCTCCGTTGAAGCTTTCTTT. Protein: CASSSSSVEAFF.

J is TRBJ2-6 and V is TRBV7-2; TRBD2 agrees at 7 bases. The V gene end was trimmed by 5 bases and the J gene end by 2 bases; junction bases not matched to a gene: 6. The CDR3 length is 16 residues. CDR1 and CDR2 (germline): SGHTA, FQGNSA. DNA for the CDR3: TGTGCCAGCAGCCCCGGTGGGGGGGCTGGGGCCAACGTCCTGACTTTC. Protein sequence: CASSPGGGAGANVLTF.

The rearrangement uses TRBV6-4 and TRBJ1-1; 10 nucleotides align to TRBD1. This CDR3 has 16 amino acids. The germline gives CDR1 MRHNA, CDR2 SNTAGT. V shed 2 bases, J shed 7 bases, and the junction held 10 bases outside the gene matches. CDR3 amino acids: CASSDRAGTGAGEAFF. CDR3 sequence (DNA): TGTGCCAGCAGTGACCGAGCCGGGACAGGGGCGGGTGAAGCTTTCTTT.

The V and J genes are TRBV19 and TRBJ1-1; 9 nucleotides align to TRBD1. V shed 6 bases and J 5 bases; nucleotides not matched to a gene: 13. CDR1 and CDR2 (germline): LNHDA, SQIVND (reference sequence). The CDR3 covers 16 residues. The CDR3: CASRNRPGQGGTEAFF. The DNA for the CDR3 is TGTGCCAGTAGAAACCGACCGGGACAGGGAGGTACTGAAGCTTTCTTT. The full variable domain, completed using reference TRBV19 and TRBJ1-1, is DGGITQSPKYLFRKEGQNVTLSCEQNLNHDAMYWYRQDPGQGLRLIYYSQIVNDFQKGDIAEGYSVSREKKESFPLTVTSAQKNPTAFYLCASRNRPGQGGTEAFFGQGTRLTVV.

This clone was observed once. The V gene is TRBV27, the J gene TRBJ1-5; D might be TRBD1 (6 bases). Trimming took 5 bases from V and 3 from J, leaving 14 bases between them. Germline CDR1 and CDR2: MNHEY and SMNVEV (reference sequence). The CDR3 is made up of 15 amino acids. The CDR3 coding sequence is TGTGCCAGCAGTCAAGACAGGCCGTCCAATCAGCCCCAGCATTTT. This gives the protein CASSQDRPSNQPQHF.

The gene calls are TRBV27 and TRBJ2-3; the D gene is possibly TRBD2 (5 bases). The CDR3 sequence is 16 residues long. Germline-derived CDR1 and CDR2 are MNHEY and SMNVEV (reference sequence). V lost 6 bases to trimming and J lost 0 bases, with 16 bases between them. CDR3 DNA: TGTGCCAGCAGCCCTAGGCGGGCGGCTAGCACAGATACGCAGTATTTT. It encodes CASSPRRAASTDTQYF.

The chain uses TRBV10-2 and TRBJ1-1, with TRBD1 matching 9 bases. Germline V gene data show CDR1 as WSHSY and CDR2 as SAAADI. The CDR3 is made up of 19 amino acids. Unmatched junction bases numbered 15, after V lost 3 bases and J lost 1 base. CDR3 sequence: CASSDLGTGHLIPNTEAFF. CDR3 DNA: TGCGCCAGCAGTGATCTTGGGACAGGGCACCTTATTCCGAACACTGAAGCTTTCTTT.

The chain employs TRBV5-5 and TRBJ2-3; TRBD2 might be the D (6 bases). Germline assignment: CDR1 SGHKS and CDR2 YYEKEE (reference sequence). Trimming shortened V by 7 bases and J by 0 bases, and 12 bases separated the two germline ends. The CDR3 is 14 residues long. The CDR3 sequence is CASVRGRSTDTQYF. DNA of the CDR3: TGTGCCAGCGTCCGGGGGAGAAGCACAGATACGCAGTATTTT.

This chain joins TRBV9 and TRBJ2-1; 7 bases agree with TRBD2. CDR3 length equals 14 residues. Germline V CDR1 and CDR2: SGDLS, YYNGEE. Trimming removed 0 bases from V and 8 bases from J; junction bases left unmatched: 5. The chain's CDR3 is CASSVGTRVHEQFF. CDR3 sequence (DNA): TGTGCCAGCAGCGTAGGGACTAGAGTTCATGAGCAGTTCTTC.

The rearrangement uses TRBV18 and TRBJ2-2, with 8 bases identical to TRBD1. The germline V gene encodes CDR1 KGHSH and CDR2 LQKENI. V shed 5 bases, J shed 0 bases, and the junction held 8 bases outside the gene matches. The CDR3 has 17 residues. This CDR3 is CASSNIGQGANTGELFF. CDR3 in DNA: TGTGCCAGCTCAAATATCGGACAGGGCGCGAACACCGGGGAGCTGTTTTTT.

The chain couples TRBV6-5 to TRBJ2-2; 9 bases line up with TRBD2. The V gene end was trimmed by 8 bases and the J gene end by 7 bases; junction bases not matched to a gene: 11. CDR1 and CDR2 (germline): MNHEY, SVGAGI. The CDR3 contains 15 residues. In DNA form, the CDR3 reads TGTGCCAGCTGTAGTAGCGGGAGCCTAGGCGGGGAGCTGTTTTTT. Protein product: CASCSSGSLGGELFF.

The chain joins TRBV6-5 to TRBJ2-7; 10 bases map to TRBD1. With V trimmed by 3 bases and J by 5 bases, 4 bases remained unmatched. Germline CDR1 reads MNHEY; CDR2 reads SVGAGI. The CDR3 length is 14 residues. CDR3 in amino acids: CASSYDRGLNEQYF. The CDR3 DNA follows: TGTGCCAGCAGTTATGACAGGGGGCTCAACGAGCAGTACTTC.

The chain recombines TRBV12-2 with TRBJ2-7; TRBD2 is the table's D call and was not checked against the DNA. TRBV12-2 is a pseudogene locus. The CDR3 extends over 17 amino acids. CDR3: CASRLPSGGAPSYEQYF. The CDR3 DNA sequence: TGTGCAAGTCGCTTACCCTCGGGGGGGGCTCCGTCCTACGAGCAGTACTTC.

The chain links TRBV7-2 to TRBJ2-2; D is possibly TRBD2 (5 bases). CDR1 and CDR2 from the germline V gene are SGHTA and FQGNSA. The V end lost 3 bases, the J end lost 5 bases, and 13 bases lay between the germline ends. This CDR3 contains 15 residues. The CDR3 loop is CASSLVSRGTGELFF. The CDR3 coding sequence is TGTGCCAGCAGCTTGGTGAGCCGAGGGACCGGGGAGCTGTTTTTT. Looking up the rest from reference TRBV7-2 and TRBJ2-2 gives the full variable domain: GAGVSQSPSNKVTEKGKDVELRCDPISGHTALYWYRQSLGQGLEFLIYFQGNSAPDKSGLPSDRFSAERTGGSVSTLTIQRTQQEDSAVYLCASSLVSRGTGELFFGEGSRLTVL.

This clone was seen many times. The chain links TRBV28 to TRBJ1-5, with 11 nucleotides matching TRBD1. V was pared by 3 bases and J by 3 bases, with 4 bases of the junction left unmatched. The CDR3 is 16 amino acids. Germline CDR1 is MDHEN and CDR2 is SYDVKM. The CDR3 sequence is CASSFPDRGPNQPQHF. For the CDR3, the DNA is TGTGCCAGCAGTTTCCCGGACAGGGGGCCCAATCAGCCCCAGCATTTT. Based on the CDR3 plus reference TRBV28 and TRBJ1-5, the full variable domain is DVKVTQSSRYLVKRTGEKVFLECVQDMDHENMFWYRQDPGLGLRLIYFSYDVKMKEKGDIPEGYSVSREKKERFSLILESASTNQTSMYLCASSFPDRGPNQPQHFGDGTRLSIL.

The chain carries TRBV29-1 and TRBJ2-3; TRBD1 matches at 10 bases. The V and J ends lost 3 bases and 4 bases, in that order; junction bases with no gene match: 1. The CDR3 contains 13 residues. Germline values: CDR1 SQVTM, CDR2 ANQGSEA. The CDR3 DNA follows: TGCAGCGTTGACGGACAGGGGGCAGATACGCAGTATTTT. It translates to CSVDGQGADTQYF.

V is TRBV18 and J is TRBJ2-7; the D is unclear. V was pared by 6 bases and J by 0 bases, with 6 bases between. CDR3 size: 12 residues. Germline V gene lookup returns CDR1 KGHSH and CDR2 LQKENI. Here the CDR3 reads CASSSSSYEQYF. In nucleotides, the CDR3 is TGTGCCAGCTCGTCGAGCTCCTACGAGCAGTACTTC.